A single sample is the source of the 23 T cell receptor beta chains below, sequenced in a study of blood T cells in healthy people across ages. Sample-barcoded 5' priming and a J-beta primer mix drove a second PCR of 7 to 11 cycles. TCRdb re-called the 5' RACE reads with MiXCR, one entry per CDR3 protein. The sample consists of approximately 1,700,000 distinct CDR3 sequences, approximately 40% of them appearing once. Sequenced input: blood. The receptors were gathered from a human donor in good health.

A remark on this clonotype: A read error may account for a junction end that differs from germline. The genes are TRBV6-1 and TRBJ2-7; weak D call: TRBD1 (5 bases). The CDR3 runs 16 residues. Germline CDR1 MNHNS, CDR2 SASEGT. The CDR3 region is CASSVRRTTSSYGQYF. The CDR3 bases are TGTGCCAGCAGTGTCCGTCGGACAACCAGCTCCTACGGGCAGTACTTC.

The chain joins TRBV29-1 to TRBJ2-7, with 8 bases aligning to TRBD1. V was clipped by 6 bases and J by 5 bases; unmatched bases: 12. Looked up from germline, CDR1 is SQVTM and CDR2 is ANQGSEA. CDR3 length: 14 residues. The CDR3 sequence is CSVGWTGIVDEQYF. CDR3 DNA: TGCAGCGTGGGATGGACAGGGATTGTGGACGAGCAGTACTTC.

This clonotype was counted only a few times. The CDR3 DNA sequence: TGTGCCAGCAGTTATAGAATAAGACAGGGAAACATGCGGCAGTACTTC. Residues: CASSYRIRQGNMRQYF. The chain recombines TRBV2 with TRBJ2-4; 7 bases map to TRBD1. Germline V gene data show CDR1 as SNHLY and CDR2 as FYNNEI. This CDR3 is built from 16 residues. The trim removed 5 bases at V and 13 bases at J, leaving 20 bases unmatched.

The chain carries TRBV7-2 and TRBJ2-5; 9 bases are a match to TRBD2. This CDR3 has 13 residues. Losses at the gene ends were 5 bases for V and 7 bases for J; bases not matched to a gene: 5. Germline CDR1 is SGHTA and CDR2 is FQGNSA. The DNA for the CDR3 is TGTGCCAGCAGCCCCCCGACTAGCGGGACCCAGTACTTC. It codes for CASSPPTSGTQYF.

The V gene is TRBV20-1, the J gene TRBJ1-2, with D possibly matching TRBD1 (5 bases). With 5 bases removed from V and 7 bases from J, the gap between germline ends came to 11 bases. The CDR3 covers 11 residues. Germline-derived CDR1 and CDR2 are DFQATT and SNEGSKA (reference sequence). The DNA of the CDR3 is TGCAGTGCTCCGACAGAATGTGGCTACACCTTC. This codes for CSAPTECGYTF.

The gene calls are TRBV7-2 and TRBJ1-2; no clear D gene. V was pared by 1 base and J by 6 bases, with 12 bases between. Germline V CDR1 and CDR2: SGHTA, FQGNSA. The CDR3 is 14 amino acids. CDR3 sequence: CASSLVSAWDGYTF. DNA for the CDR3: TGTGCCAGCAGCTTAGTTTCGGCCTGGGATGGCTACACCTTC.

J is TRBJ1-5 and V is TRBV7-9, with a possible D match to TRBD1 (5 bases). The CDR3 is made up of 14 amino acids. The V gene's germline CDR1 is SEHNR and CDR2 FQNEAQ (reference sequence). V was trimmed by 5 bases and J by 5 bases, leaving 13 bases between them. The DNA of the CDR3 is TGTGCCAGCAGCCCGGGGGAGGCGGATCAGCCCCAGCATTTT. It encodes CASSPGEADQPQHF.

This chain connects TRBV4-3 to TRBJ1-4, with 10 bases lining up with TRBD1. The trim removed 2 bases at V and 10 bases at J, leaving 7 bases unmatched. The CDR3 is made up of 15 amino acids. CDR1 LGHNA and CDR2 YSLEER come from the germline V gene. DNA of the CDR3: TGCGCCAGCAGCCAAACCGGGACAGGGGATGGAAAACTGTTTTTT. Protein sequence: CASSQTGTGDGKLFF.

As for this clonotype: At one of its ends the junction is not consistent with the germline gene, which may arise from a read error. The V call is TRBV19, the J call TRBJ2-1; D remains ambiguous. Germline loops: CDR1 LNHDA, CDR2 SQIVND (reference sequence). This CDR3 contains 14 residues. The CDR3 is CASTRGRLYNEQFF. CDR3 in DNA: TGTGCCAGTACCCGAGGCCGTCTGTACAACGAGCAGTTCTTC.

The chain recombines TRBV28 with TRBJ2-3, with 7 bases fitting TRBD1. Losses at the gene ends were 7 bases for V and 5 bases for J; bases not matched to a gene: 6. From germline, CDR1 is MDHEN and CDR2 SYDVKM. The CDR3 consists of 13 residues. CDR3 sequence: CASNEGAEDTQYF. In DNA form, the CDR3 reads TGTGCCAGCAACGAGGGGGCAGAAGATACGCAGTATTTT.

This clonotype was counted between two and nine times. This rearrangement joins TRBV6-5 to TRBJ2-3; the match to TRBD2 covers 10 bases. This CDR3 is 14 amino acids long. Germline V CDR1 and CDR2: MNHEY, SVGAGI. Germline trimming cut 6 bases from V and 4 bases from J; bases unmatched to any gene: 4. The CDR3: CASRQRGGSDTQYF. The CDR3 coding sequence is TGTGCCAGCAGGCAGCGGGGGGGATCAGATACGCAGTATTTT.

The V and J genes are TRBV7-2 and TRBJ2-7; 9 nucleotides agree with TRBD1. J lost 5 bases, V lost 6 bases, and 8 bases had no gene match. The CDR3 spans 14 residues. Germline CDR1 is SGHTA and CDR2 is FQGNSA. CDR3 loop: CASSRTGESDEQYF. The CDR3 region has the DNA TGTGCCAGCAGTCGGACAGGGGAGTCGGACGAGCAGTACTTC.

This chain connects TRBV11-2 to TRBJ2-1; unclear D gene. Per germline, CDR1 SGHAT and CDR2 FQNNGV. V was pared by 7 bases and J by 6 bases, with 16 bases between. The CDR3 totals 14 residues. This chain's CDR3 is CASNLDGWPNEQFF. CDR3 nucleotide sequence: TGTGCCAGCAACTTGGACGGCTGGCCCAATGAGCAGTTCTTC. The variable domain in full, with the rest retrieved from reference TRBV11-2 and TRBJ2-1, is EAGVAQSPRYKIIEKRQSVAFWCNPISGHATLYWYQQILGQGPKLLIQFQNNGVVDDSQLPKDRFSAERLKGVDSTLKIQPAKLEDSAVYLCASNLDGWPNEQFFGPGTRLTVL.

Remarks on this clonotype: A much larger clone is a single base away; this may be a read error. V gene TRBV6-2 or TRBV6-3 combines with J gene TRBJ2-1; a possible D gene is TRBD2 (6 bases). The CDR3 is 13 residues long. V was cut by 10 bases and J by 8 bases, with 18 bases left in between. Germline V gives CDR1 MNHEY, CDR2 SVGEGT. The CDR3 reads CANRRRGVDEQFF. CDR3 sequence (DNA): TGTGCCAACCGGCGGAGGGGTGTAGATGAGCAGTTCTTC.

In this sample, this clonotype turned up once. This may arise from a read error, as a much more abundant clone is one base away. The chain joins TRBV4-2 to TRBJ1-2; unclear D gene. This CDR3 has 13 residues. CDR1 is LGHNA, CDR2 YNFKEQ, per germline. CDR3 sequence: CASSQDTNYGHTF. The DNA for the CDR3 is TGTGCCAGCAGCCAAGACACTAACTATGGCCACACCTTC.

The rearrangement joins TRBV20-1 to TRBJ1-5, with D tentatively TRBD1 (5 bases). The CDR3 totals 13 residues. With 4 bases removed from V and 4 bases from J, the gap between germline ends came to 11 bases. The germline gives CDR1 DFQATT, CDR2 SNEGSKA (reference sequence). CDR3 loop: CSAKGTENQPQHF. CDR3 in DNA: TGCAGTGCTAAAGGGACGGAGAATCAGCCCCAGCATTTT.

This clonotype was detected only a few times. The rearrangement uses TRBV2 and TRBJ2-1; 15 nucleotides match TRBD2. CDR1 SNHLY and CDR2 FYNNEI come from the germline V gene. The CDR3 is made up of 15 amino acids. V lost 6 bases and J lost 11; bases outside the gene matches: 8. The CDR3 sequence: CASSDSGLAGGKQFF. CDR3 DNA: TGTGCCAGCAGCGACTCCGGACTAGCGGGGGGGAAGCAGTTCTTC. The complete variable domain, with remaining parts taken from reference TRBV2 and TRBJ2-1, reads EPEVTQTPSHQVTQMGQEVILRCVPISNHLYFYWYRQILGQKVEFLVSFYNNEISEKSEIFDDQFSVERPDGSNFTLKIRSTKLEDSAMYFCASSDSGLAGGKQFFGPGTRLTVL.

The chain combines TRBV12-5 with TRBJ2-7; D is ambiguous. The length of the CDR3 is 13 residues. CDR1 is LGHNT and CDR2 is FRNRAP in the germline V gene. Trimming shortened V by 6 bases and J by 2 bases, and 11 bases separated the two germline ends. CDR3 sequence (DNA): TGTGCTAGTGGGGGTAGACTGCCCTACGAGCAGTACTTC. Translation: CASGGRLPYEQYF.

This clonotype was observed many times. V is TRBV29-1 and J is TRBJ2-7; the D is unclear. The V end lost 4 bases, the J end lost 1 base, and 8 bases lay between the germline ends. Germline V gives CDR1 SQVTM, CDR2 ANQGSEA. CDR3 size: 12 residues. The CDR3 spells CSVAPDSYEQYF. As DNA, the CDR3 is TGCAGCGTTGCACCAGATTCCTACGAGCAGTACTTC.

This clonotype was recorded a few times. The chain couples TRBV6-2 or TRBV6-3 to TRBJ2-1; D is uncertain. Trimming took 4 bases from V and 1 from J, leaving 14 bases between them. The CDR3 is 16 amino acids. The germline gives CDR1 MNHEY, CDR2 SVGEGT. In DNA, the CDR3 is TGTGCCAGCAGTTTTCCTGGACGGACGTCCTACAATGAGCAGTTCTTC. Its translation is CASSFPGRTSYNEQFF.

Only a few counts were recorded for this clonotype. The J gene is TRBJ1-2, the V gene TRBV28; maybe TRBD1 (6 bases). The V gene's germline CDR1 is MDHEN and CDR2 SYDVKM. V lost 9 bases, J lost 4 bases, and 12 bases lay in between. CDR3 length: 12 residues. The CDR3 region is CASTPGAYGYTF. In DNA, the CDR3 is TGTGCCAGTACTCCAGGGGCCTATGGCTACACCTTC.

The chain employs TRBV4-2 and TRBJ2-7, with a possible D match to TRBD2 (7 bases). Germline lookup yields CDR1 LGHNA and CDR2 YNFKEQ. The CDR3 contains 13 residues. The germline V and J ends were trimmed by 8 bases and 5 bases, with 16 bases remaining between them. CDR3 region: CASSWAGDNEQYF. CDR3 nucleotide sequence: TGTGCCAGCTCGTGGGCGGGGGACAACGAGCAGTACTTC.

This clonotype has only a few counts. The J gene is TRBJ2-2, the V gene TRBV7-9; D perhaps matches TRBD2 (5 bases). The germline V gene has CDR1 SEHNR and CDR2 FQNEAQ (reference sequence). The CDR3 covers 15 residues. Between the trimmed V and J ends, which lost 0 bases and 5 bases, there was a span of 10 bases. The CDR3, as DNA: TGTGCCAGCAGCTTAGCGTTGACTACTACCGGGGAGCTGTTTTTT. Its translation is CASSLALTTTGELFF.